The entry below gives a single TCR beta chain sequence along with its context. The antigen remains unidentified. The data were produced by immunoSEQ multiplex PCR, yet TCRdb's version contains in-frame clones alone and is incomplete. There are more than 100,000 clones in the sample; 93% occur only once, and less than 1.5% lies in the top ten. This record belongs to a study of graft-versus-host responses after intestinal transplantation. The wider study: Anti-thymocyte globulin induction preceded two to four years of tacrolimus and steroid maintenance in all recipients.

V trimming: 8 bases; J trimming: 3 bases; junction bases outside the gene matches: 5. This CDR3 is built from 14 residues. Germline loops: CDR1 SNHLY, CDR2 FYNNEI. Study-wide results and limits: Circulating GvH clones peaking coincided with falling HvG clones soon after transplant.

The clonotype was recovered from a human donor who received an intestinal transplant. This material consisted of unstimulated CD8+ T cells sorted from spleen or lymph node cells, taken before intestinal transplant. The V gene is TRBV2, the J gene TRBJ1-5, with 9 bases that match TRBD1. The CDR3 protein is CASGGTGHNQPQHF. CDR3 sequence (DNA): TGTGCCAGCGGGGGGACAGGGCACAATCAGCCCCAGCATTTT.